Below are 24 T cell receptor beta chains sequenced from a single sample in a study of control samples from healthy donors and cancer patients. Here immunoSEQ multiplex PCR was the method, and the copy in TCRdb shows in-frame clones only, minus some. The sample carries some 150,000 clones, about 94% recorded once. Sample: PBMCs. All receptors derive from a man between 60 and 75 years old with colorectal cancer.

This clone showed up just a few times. The rearrangement links TRBV25-1 to TRBJ1-5; D unclear. CDR3 length equals 16 residues. The germline V and J ends were trimmed by 3 bases and 0 bases, with 12 bases remaining between them. Germline CDR1 MGHDK, CDR2 SYGVNS. CDR3 protein: CASSEAGYYSNQPQHF. The CDR3 DNA is TGTGCCAGCAGTGAGGCAGGCTACTATAGCAATCAGCCCCAGCATTTT.

The chain combines TRBV3-1 (or the pseudogene TRBV3-2) with TRBJ1-2; D unresolved. The CDR3 covers 13 residues. With 4 bases removed from V and 7 bases from J, the gap between germline ends came to 13 bases. Germline V lookup: CDR1 LGHDT, CDR2 YNNKEL (reference sequence). This CDR3 is CASSPGGVGGYTF. CDR3 in DNA: TGTGCCAGCAGCCCGGGCGGTGTAGGTGGCTACACCTTC.

The chain joins TRBV5-8 to TRBJ2-1, with D uncertain. V shed 1 base and J shed 6 bases, with 5 bases lying between them. Germline-derived CDR1 and CDR2 are SGHTS and YDEGEE. This CDR3 spans 12 amino acids. CDR3 in amino acids: CASSLSLNEQFF. The CDR3 coding sequence is TGTGCCAGCAGCTTGAGCCTCAATGAGCAGTTCTTC.

The chain recombines TRBV5-1 with TRBJ1-4; D unclear. CDR1 SGHRS and CDR2 YFSETQ come from the germline V gene. V dropped 0 bases and J dropped 8 bases, with 8 bases sitting between them. CDR3 length: 13 residues. The CDR3 coding sequence is TGCGCCAGCAGCTTGGGGGCTCGAGAAAAACTGTTTTTT. Its translation: CASSLGAREKLFF.

This chain joins TRBV28 and TRBJ2-7, with D possibly matching TRBD2 (6 bases). The CDR3 loop spans 13 amino acids. Trimming removed 8 bases at V and 2 bases at J, with 13 bases between. CDR1 is MDHEN, CDR2 SYDVKM, per germline. CDR3 loop: CASSGEGPYEQYF. The CDR3 coding sequence is TGTGCCAGCTCGGGAGAAGGCCCCTACGAGCAGTACTTC.

The chain's CDR3 is CASSLVAGSGYTF. CDR3 sequence (DNA): TGTGCCAGCAGCTTAGTGGCCGGGAGTGGCTACACCTTC. V and J are TRBV7-8 and TRBJ1-2; D is ambiguous. The germline V gene encodes CDR1 SGHVS and CDR2 FQNEAQ. The CDR3 has 13 amino acids. The ends were cut back, 1 base at V and 7 bases at J, with 10 bases in the middle.

The rearrangement uses TRBV6-6 and TRBJ1-1, with TRBD1 matching over 7 bases. CDR1 MNHNY and CDR2 SVGAGI come from the germline V gene (reference sequence). The V gene end was trimmed by 8 bases and the J gene end by 1 base; junction bases not matched to a gene: 4. CDR3 length: 13 amino acids. The DNA of the CDR3 is TGTGCCAGCCGGGACAGCCAGAACACTGAAGCTTTCTTT. It is translated as CASRDSQNTEAFF.

V is TRBV5-1 and J is TRBJ2-7; D gene uncertain. V lost 0 bases and J 0 bases, leaving 10 bases between the germline ends. The CDR3 consists of 15 residues. Germline V gives CDR1 SGHRS, CDR2 YFSETQ. CDR3 nucleotide sequence: TGCGCCAGCAGCTTGGTTTCAGGACGCTCCTACGAGCAGTACTTC. This gives the protein CASSLVSGRSYEQYF.

J is TRBJ2-5 and V is TRBV19, with 10 bases that match TRBD2. The germline V gene encodes CDR1 LNHDA and CDR2 SQIVND (reference sequence). Trimming removed 8 bases from V and 0 bases from J; junction bases left unmatched: 9. The CDR3 spans 16 residues. In DNA, the CDR3 is TGTGCCAGTCGGCCTAGCGGGGGAGAGTACCAAGAGACCCAGTACTTC. As protein: CASRPSGGEYQETQYF.

The chain has TRBV10-3 and TRBJ2-7; 11 positions agree with TRBD1. CDR3 length equals 14 residues. CDR1 is ENHRY and CDR2 is SYGVKD in the germline V gene. Trimming took 6 bases from V and 3 from J; bases not matched to a gene: 4. The CDR3 loop is CAIRGGTGGYEQYF. In nucleotides, the CDR3 is TGTGCCATCAGAGGGGGGACAGGGGGCTACGAGCAGTACTTC.

The chain links TRBV3-1 (or the pseudogene TRBV3-2) to TRBJ2-6; no definite D call. The V gene's germline CDR1 is LGHDT and CDR2 YNNKEL (reference sequence). The CDR3 consists of 17 residues. Trimming took off 0 bases at V and 2 bases at J, with 11 bases between the two ends. CDR3 sequence reads: CASSQEGSRAGANVLTF. In nucleotides, the CDR3 is TGTGCCAGCAGCCAAGAGGGGTCCCGGGCTGGGGCCAACGTCCTGACTTTC.

V gene TRBV3-1 (or the pseudogene TRBV3-2) combines with J gene TRBJ1-1; a weak D match, TRBD1 (6 bases). CDR1 and CDR2 from the germline V gene are LGHDT and YNNKEL (reference sequence). Between the trimmed V and J ends, which lost 0 bases and 0 bases, there was a span of 8 bases. CDR3 length: 15 residues. The CDR3 region has the DNA TGTGCCAGCAGCCAAGACGAGGGGGTGAACACTGAAGCTTTCTTT. Translated: CASSQDEGVNTEAFF.

The J gene is TRBJ1-6, the V gene TRBV5-1, with D unresolved. V was pared by 0 bases and J by 14 bases, with 21 bases between. Germline assignment: CDR1 SGHRS and CDR2 YFSETQ. The CDR3 sequence is 16 residues long. CDR3 amino acids: CASSLGALGIGNTLHF. CDR3 nucleotide sequence: TGCGCCAGCAGCTTGGGGGCTTTGGGGATCGGAAATACCCTCCACTTT.

The rearrangement uses TRBV18 and TRBJ2-7; no definite D call. Per germline, CDR1 KGHSH and CDR2 LQKENI. V was pared by 3 bases and J by 3 bases, with 9 bases between. There are 13 residues in the CDR3. The CDR3 loop is CASSPAEDYEQYF. The CDR3 region has the DNA TGTGCCAGCTCACCGGCAGAAGACTACGAGCAGTACTTC.

The gene calls are TRBV6-5 and TRBJ2-3; D gene unclear. The CDR3 contains 13 residues. V lost 5 bases and J lost 3, with 9 bases in between. CDR1 and CDR2 from the germline V gene are MNHEY and SVGAGI. CDR3 amino acids: CASSPLSTDTQYF. For the CDR3, the DNA is TGTGCCAGCAGTCCCCTCTCAACAGATACGCAGTATTTT.

The chain is built from TRBV19 and TRBJ2-7; D may match TRBD1 or TRBD2 (5 bases each). Germline V gene data show CDR1 as LNHDA and CDR2 as SQIVND (reference sequence). This CDR3 comprises 14 residues. V was pared by 6 bases and J by 2 bases, with 14 bases between. CDR3 DNA sequence: TGTGCCAGTAGCTATGGGACGCATACCTACGAGCAGTACTTC. This gives the protein CASSYGTHTYEQYF.

Written as DNA, the CDR3 is TGTGCCTGGAGTTTAAGCTGGGGCGAGCAGTACTTC. This codes for CAWSLSWGEQYF. The V gene is TRBV30, the J gene TRBJ2-7, with no clear D. Deletions cut 2 bases from V and 6 bases from J, with 11 bases between. CDR3 length equals 12 residues. The germline CDR1 and CDR2 sequences are GTSNPN and SVGIG (reference sequence).

The chain joins TRBV28 to TRBJ2-7; no clear D gene. Between the trimmed V and J ends, which lost 0 bases and 7 bases, there was a span of 7 bases. The CDR3 totals 12 residues. The V gene's germline CDR1 is MDHEN and CDR2 SYDVKM. Written as DNA, the CDR3 is TGTGCCAGCAGTTTATGGGCTTCGGAGCAGTACTTC. Its protein is CASSLWASEQYF.

The chain employs TRBV5-4 and TRBJ1-1; D is ambiguous. There are 15 residues in the CDR3. Germline CDR1 and CDR2: SGHNT and YYREEE (reference sequence). Between the trimmed V and J ends, which lost 0 bases and 2 bases, there was a span of 11 bases. CDR3 DNA sequence: TGTGCCAGCAGCTTGGGTCCAACACTAAACACTGAAGCTTTCTTT. Its protein is CASSLGPTLNTEAFF.

The rearrangement links TRBV18 to TRBJ2-5; D remains unclear. Germline-derived CDR1 and CDR2 are KGHSH and LQKENI. The length of the CDR3 is 13 residues. V lost 5 bases and J lost 10, with 17 bases in between. CDR3 protein: CASSAGLEGGQYF. CDR3 sequence (DNA): TGTGCCAGCTCAGCAGGTCTCGAAGGTGGCCAGTACTTC.

This clone has just one count. The chain recombines TRBV12-3 or TRBV12-4 with TRBJ2-7; no reliable D call. The length of the CDR3 is 11 residues. The V end lost 3 bases, the J end lost 6 bases, and 6 bases lay between the germline ends. The CDR3 sequence: CASSFASEQYF. The CDR3 coding sequence is TGTGCCAGCAGTTTCGCGTCCGAGCAGTACTTC.

The rearrangement links TRBV28 to TRBJ1-1, with D maybe TRBD1 (5 bases). In germline, CDR1 is MDHEN, CDR2 SYDVKM. V gave up 6 bases and J gave up 0 bases, with 14 bases separating them. The CDR3 spans 15 residues. This chain's CDR3 is CASSQGGAMNTEAFF. CDR3 coding DNA: TGTGCCAGCAGCCAGGGAGGGGCCATGAACACTGAAGCTTTCTTT. Full variable domain (remainder filled in from reference TRBV28 and TRBJ1-1): DVKVTQSSRYLVKRTGEKVFLECVQDMDHENMFWYRQDPGLGLRLIYFSYDVKMKEKGDIPEGYSVSREKKERFSLILESASTNQTSMYLCASSQGGAMNTEAFFGQGTRLTVV.

The chain links TRBV6-5 to TRBJ1-1, with D perhaps TRBD1 (6 bases). The CDR3 length is 15 residues. CDR1 and CDR2 (germline): MNHEY, SVGAGI. Trimming removed 4 bases from V and 4 bases from J, with 16 bases in between. CDR3 amino acids: CASSFHRALATEAFF. The CDR3 coding sequence is TGTGCCAGCAGTTTTCACAGGGCTTTGGCCACTGAAGCTTTCTTT.

V and J are TRBV9 and TRBJ1-4, with D unresolved. The CDR3 is 14 residues long. Between the trimmed V and J ends, which lost 0 bases and 4 bases, there was a span of 7 bases. The germline CDR1 and CDR2 sequences are SGDLS and YYNGEE. Here the CDR3 DNA reads TGTGCCAGCAGCGTAGGGGGTTTTAATGAAAAACTGTTTTTT. Translation gives CASSVGGFNEKLFF.